The present entry profiles one T cell receptor beta chain with its context. This sample was taken from a study of blood T cells in healthy people across ages. Each sample had at least 6 million PBMCs isolated. A second about 7 to 11 cycle PCR used barcoded and J-beta primers. TCRdb ran MiXCR on the 5' RACE reads and lists one entry per CDR3 protein. This sample has 1.5 million to 2 million distinct CDR3 sequences; 34% occur once, and the top ten carry approximately 10%. This receptor was obtained from a woman aged 25 to 39 in good health. The sequenced sample consisted of blood.

The CDR3 DNA follows: TGTGCCAGTCATAGGACTAGCGGTAAGAGTGAGCAGTTCTTC. Protein product: CASHRTSGKSEQFF. The rearrangement joins TRBV6-2 or TRBV6-3 to TRBJ2-1, with TRBD2 matching 10 bases. Germline V gene lookup returns CDR1 MNHEY and CDR2 SVGEGT. The CDR3 loop spans 14 amino acids. J was trimmed by 9 bases and V by 9 bases; bases with no gene match: 11.